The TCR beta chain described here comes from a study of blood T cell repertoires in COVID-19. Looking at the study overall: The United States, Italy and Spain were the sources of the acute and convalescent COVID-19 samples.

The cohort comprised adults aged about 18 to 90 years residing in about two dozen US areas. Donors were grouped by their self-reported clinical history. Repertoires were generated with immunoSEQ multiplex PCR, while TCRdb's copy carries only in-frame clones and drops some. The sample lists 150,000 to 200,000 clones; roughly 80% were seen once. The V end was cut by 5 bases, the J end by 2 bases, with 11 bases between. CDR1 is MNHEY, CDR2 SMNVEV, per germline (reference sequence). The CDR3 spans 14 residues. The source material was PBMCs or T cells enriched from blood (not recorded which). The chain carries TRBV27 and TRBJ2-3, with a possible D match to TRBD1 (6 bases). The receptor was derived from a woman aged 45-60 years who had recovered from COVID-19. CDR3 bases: TGTGCCAGCAGTCTGACAGGAACCACAGATACGCAGTATTTT. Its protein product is CASSLTGTTDTQYF.